This note documents a single T cell receptor (beta chain) sequence. This specimen comes from a study of T cells in Graves' hyperthyroidism and ophthalmopathy. Amplified TCR beta CDR3 regions came from RNA transcripts. In the first-round RT-PCR of the TCR CDR3, the HTBI primer set was used. A single record per CDR3 protein comes from TCRdb applying MiXCR to the multiplex PCR reads. The sample holds hundreds of thousands of distinct CDR3 sequences, about a sixth seen once. The CDR3 sequence is 18 residues long. Per germline, CDR1 SGHRS and CDR2 YFSETQ. V shed 0 bases, J shed 4 bases, and the junction held 10 bases outside the gene matches.

The chain is built from TRBV5-1 and TRBJ2-5, with TRBD2 matching over 12 bases. Sequencing was performed on blood. The source of this sequence is a woman aged 25 to 39 with Graves' hyperthyroidism. The CDR3 loop reads CASSLATTSGSAGETQYF. The CDR3 DNA is TGCGCCAGCAGCTTGGCTACGACTAGCGGGAGTGCAGGAGAGACCCAGTACTTC.